This T cell receptor beta chain was sequenced in a study of CD8 T cell repertoires and HIV-1 epitope variants. As for the study in general: Controls were a CMV, EBV and flu peptide pool, Ebola AY9 negative control, and no-peptide well.

This CDR3 spans 13 amino acids. The V and J ends lost 5 bases and 2 bases respectively, with 10 bases between them. The germline gives CDR1 SGHRS, CDR2 YFSETQ. On this clone: As yet, its antigen is unknown.

The data were produced by immunoSEQ multiplex PCR, yet TCRdb's version contains in-frame clones alone and is incomplete. The sample includes 5,000 to 7,000 clones, 66% of them seen just once. The genes are TRBV5-1 and TRBJ1-1; the D is unclear. The sample comprised cultured CD8+ T cells derived from PBMCs. The TCR comes from a male donor with HIV. CDR3 sequence: CASSNGLNTEAFF. As DNA, the CDR3 is TGCGCCAGCAGTAATGGGTTAAACACTGAAGCTTTCTTT.